What follows are 18 T cell receptor beta chains derived from one specimen sequenced in a study of beta chain features in type 1 diabetes. Overall study results and limits: Among all four CD4+ subsets, Type 1 diabetes patients had TCRB CDR3s that were moderately but significantly shorter.

Isolated RNA was reverse transcribed in full, so expressed TCRB transcripts were sequenced. Clones were sequenced by immunoSEQ multiplex PCR, and TCRdb holds only the in-frame ones, with some missing. The table has hundreds of thousands of clones, approximately 10% seen once. These receptors' antigens are unknown. Sequenced: naive CD4+ T cells from blood. These receptors all come from a man aged 25-45 years with type 1 diabetes.

The J gene is TRBJ2-2, the V gene TRBV4-2; the D gene is possibly TRBD2 (6 bases). The CDR3 is 13 amino acids. In germline, CDR1 is LGHNA, CDR2 YNFKEQ. V was shortened by 2 bases and J by 7 bases, with 8 bases between the two germline ends. Here the CDR3 reads CASSQREVGELFF. The CDR3, as DNA: TGTGCCAGCAGCCAAAGGGAGGTCGGGGAGCTGTTTTTT.

This chain uses TRBV11-2 with TRBJ2-7; D gene ambiguous. This CDR3 has 14 residues. CDR1 is SGHAT, CDR2 FQNNGV, per germline. With 5 bases removed from V and 6 bases from J, the gap between germline ends came to 17 bases. CDR3 sequence (DNA): TGTGCCAGCAGCAACGGGTTTCTCCTAGTCGAGCAGTACTTC. This codes for CASSNGFLLVEQYF. Full variable domain (missing parts from reference TRBV11-2 and TRBJ2-7): EAGVAQSPRYKIIEKRQSVAFWCNPISGHATLYWYQQILGQGPKLLIQFQNNGVVDDSQLPKDRFSAERLKGVDSTLKIQPAKLEDSAVYLCASSNGFLLVEQYFGPGTRLTVT.

J is TRBJ2-5 and V is TRBV9; D might be TRBD2 (7 bases). The V gene's germline CDR1 is SGDLS and CDR2 YYNGEE. V was shortened by 4 bases and J by 5 bases, with 15 bases between the two germline ends. The CDR3 loop spans 14 amino acids. CDR3 loop: CASSPGGNRETQYF. The CDR3 nucleotides read TGTGCCAGCAGCCCGGGGGGCAACCGGGAGACCCAGTACTTC.

This clone has a handful of counts. The chain uses TRBV4-1 and TRBJ1-6; TRBD1 might be the D (6 bases). Trimming removed 3 bases from V and 7 bases from J, with 13 bases in between. This CDR3 region has 15 residues. CDR1 MGHRA and CDR2 YSYEKL come from the germline V gene. CDR3 DNA: TGCGCCAGCAGCCAGACACAGGGAGGGAATTCACCCCTCCACTTT. Its protein is CASSQTQGGNSPLHF.

The V and J genes are TRBV10-3 and TRBJ2-1; the D gene is possibly TRBD2 (6 bases). Trimming left V 0 bases short and J 5 bases short, with 14 bases between. This CDR3 spans 16 amino acids. CDR1 is ENHRY and CDR2 is SYGVKD in the germline V gene. CDR3 amino acids: CAISESRVRENNEQFF. The CDR3 DNA is TGTGCCATCAGTGAGTCGAGAGTTCGGGAGAACAATGAGCAGTTCTTC.

The sample holds a few counts of this clone. This chain links TRBV6-6 with TRBJ1-1; D is perhaps TRBD1 (6 bases). From germline, CDR1 is MNHNY and CDR2 SVGAGI (reference sequence). CDR3 length: 15 residues. The V end was cut by 6 bases, the J end by 4 bases, with 18 bases between. The CDR3 region is CASRAPGGWGTEAFF. The CDR3 DNA sequence: TGTGCCAGCAGGGCACCTGGGGGCTGGGGCACTGAAGCTTTCTTT.

The CDR3: CAWSLGANTQYF. Written as DNA, the CDR3 is TGTGCCTGGAGTCTAGGGGCTAATACGCAGTATTTT. The chain recombines TRBV30 with TRBJ2-3; possibly TRBD1 for D (5 bases). This CDR3 has 12 residues. Trimming took 2 bases from V and 7 from J, leaving 10 bases between them. Germline CDR1 reads GTSNPN; CDR2 reads SVGIG (reference sequence).

This clone came up a few times. The chain joins TRBV4-2 to TRBJ2-1; no clear D gene. Germline CDR1 and CDR2: LGHNA and YNFKEQ. V lost 6 bases, J lost 5 bases, and 5 bases lay in between. The CDR3 runs 11 residues. For the CDR3, the DNA is TGTGCCAGCAGTAGAAACAATGAGCAGTTCTTC. It encodes CASSRNNEQFF.

This clone was found a few times. V gene TRBV11-2 combines with J gene TRBJ1-1; TRBD1 matches at 9 bases. Germline loops: CDR1 SGHAT, CDR2 FQNNGV. The CDR3 consists of 12 residues. V trimming: 5 bases; J trimming: 11 bases; junction bases outside the gene matches: 6. CDR3 protein: CASSHTGGEAFF. In DNA form, the CDR3 reads TGTGCCAGCAGCCATACAGGGGGCGAGGCTTTCTTT.

This clone turned up a few times. The chain recombines TRBV15 with TRBJ2-1; D uncertain. With 1 base removed from V and 0 bases from J, the gap between germline ends came to 7 bases. Germline assignment: CDR1 LNHNV and CDR2 YYDKDF (reference sequence). The CDR3 has 15 amino acids. The CDR3 sequence: CATSRGLSSYNEQFF. CDR3 in DNA: TGTGCCACCAGCAGAGGCTTGAGCTCCTACAATGAGCAGTTCTTC.

The sample holds a few counts of this clone. The chain has TRBV29-1 and TRBJ1-2, with 11 nucleotides matching TRBD1. This CDR3 contains 16 residues. Germline V CDR1 and CDR2: SQVTM, ANQGSEA. The J segment lost 0 bases and the V segment lost 5 bases, leaving 8 bases of the junction unmatched. CDR3 protein: CSVNEDRGRPNYGYTF. The CDR3 DNA follows: TGCAGCGTTAATGAGGACAGGGGGCGACCTAACTATGGCTACACCTTC.

This chain joins TRBV4-2 and TRBJ2-5; the match to TRBD1 covers 11 bases. Gene TRBJ2-7 matches the end of the DNA better, so the J call may be wrong. The length of the CDR3 is 15 residues. The germline CDR1 and CDR2 sequences are LGHNA and YNFKEQ. The CDR3 sequence is CASSQGRDRGYEQYF. DNA for the CDR3: TGTGCCAGCAGCCAGGGTCGGGACAGGGGGTACGAGCAGTACTTC.

This clone was seen only a few times. This rearrangement joins TRBV6-6 to TRBJ1-5, with 7 bases matching TRBD1. J lost 5 bases, V lost 6 bases, and 10 bases had no gene match. Germline V gene sequence: CDR1 MNHNY, CDR2 SVGAGI (reference sequence). This CDR3 region has 15 residues. The CDR3 region has the DNA TGTGCCAGCAGACCCCATGACAGGGAAGATCAGCCCCAGCATTTT. It codes for CASRPHDREDQPQHF.

This clone was found a few times. J is TRBJ2-1 and V is TRBV4-2; 10 nucleotides match TRBD1. CDR1 is LGHNA and CDR2 is YNFKEQ in the germline V gene. This CDR3 is 16 amino acids long. V gave up 0 bases and J gave up 5 bases; unmatched junction bases: 4. The CDR3 coding sequence is TGTGCCAGCAGCCAAGACGGGACAGGGGTCCACAATGAGCAGTTCTTC. Amino acids: CASSQDGTGVHNEQFF.

This clone has just a few counts. Here the CDR3 DNA reads TGCGCCAGCAGCCAAGGGCTACAGGGAAAAGGTCAGCCCCAGCATTTT. Protein: CASSQGLQGKGQPQHF. This rearrangement joins TRBV4-1 to TRBJ1-5; a weak D match, TRBD1 (6 bases). Germline assignment: CDR1 MGHRA and CDR2 YSYEKL. This CDR3 spans 16 amino acids. The germline V and J ends were trimmed by 1 base and 6 bases, with 16 bases remaining between them.

This rearrangement joins TRBV4-1 to TRBJ2-2, with a possible D match to TRBD2 (5 bases). Germline CDR1 and CDR2: MGHRA and YSYEKL. Trimming pared 6 bases from V and 7 bases from J, leaving 12 bases between. This CDR3 is 13 amino acids long. The CDR3 region is CASSRRGIGELFF. As DNA, the CDR3 is TGCGCCAGCAGTCGACGGGGTATCGGGGAGCTGTTTTTT.

This clone was seen only a few times. CDR3 sequence (DNA): TGTGCCAGCAGTGGGCATTCACCCCTCCACTTT. Residues: CASSGHSPLHF. The chain recombines TRBV2 with TRBJ1-6; D call uncertain. This CDR3 has 11 amino acids. The germline V and J ends were trimmed by 4 bases and 8 bases, with 3 bases remaining between them. From germline, CDR1 is SNHLY and CDR2 FYNNEI.

This clone was seen more than once but under ten times. CDR3 amino acids: CASSVNPSVEQYF. The CDR3 bases are TGTGCCAGCAGCGTCAACCCAAGCGTCGAGCAGTACTTC. The V and J genes are TRBV9 and TRBJ2-5; D is ambiguous. The end of the DNA fits TRBJ2-7 better, so the J call may be wrong. This CDR3 comprises 13 residues. Germline assignment: CDR1 SGDLS and CDR2 YYNGEE.